The sequence of this T cell receptor beta chain was determined in a study of STAT5B mutations in CD4+ large granular lymphocyte leukemia. General study findings and limits: Main leukemic clonotypes were patient-specific, but approximately 25% appeared at low frequency elsewhere. Patient CD4-sorted repertoires looked more clonal than healthy CD4+ repertoires, even without putative leukemic clones.

The trim removed 5 bases at V and 0 bases at J, leaving 9 bases unmatched. Germline V lookup: CDR1 SEHNR, CDR2 FQNEAQ (reference sequence). The CDR3 runs to 16 residues. This clone was seen more than once but under ten times. Its antigen is undetermined. In the original analysis: Productive clonotypes were detectable down to 2.59 x 10-5 frequency. TCRdb keeps only in-frame clones here, not all; method: immunoSEQ multiplex PCR. V, J and clone size derive from that table, while D and trimming were established from the DNA sequence. The sample has about 35,000 clones; under 80% are singletons. V gene TRBV7-9 combines with J gene TRBJ1-1; the match to TRBD1 covers 7 bases. The sequenced material came from CD4+ T cells from blood buffy coats. The clonotype was recovered from a human donor in good health. In DNA, the CDR3 is TGTGCCAGCAGCCAGGCAGGGGGGCGCCTGAACACTGAAGCTTTCTTT. It is translated as CASSQAGGRLNTEAFF.